This T cell receptor (beta chain) was found in a study of T cell repertoires in cytomegalovirus infection. On the study more broadly: Public TCR beta signatures were indicative of both CMV infection and a matching HLA type.

This clonotype was detected only a few times. Its antigen is as yet unknown. Points from the study as a whole: HLA-C-restricted CMV-specific TCR beta clonotypes prevailed in the ex vivo response. Accumulated public TCR beta family frequency recognized individuals carrying CMV together with the relevant HLA.

Using its own MiXCR run on the reads, TCRdb lists one record per CDR3 protein. The data hold about 530,000 distinct CDR3 sequences, with less than 30% observed a single time. The CDR3 has 14 residues. The ends were cut back, 6 bases at V and 5 bases at J, with 16 bases in the middle. Germline V gives CDR1 ENHRY, CDR2 SYGVKD. This clonotype originated in a human donor in good health (CMV status not recorded). Some clones in this sample may be carry-over from other donors' samples. This rearrangement joins TRBV10-3 to TRBJ2-5; D gene uncertain. Sequenced sample: PBMCs. DNA of the CDR3: TGTGCCATCAGCTTGACTCCGGACGGGGAGACCCAGTACTTC. It yields the protein CAISLTPDGETQYF.